Presented here are 11 T cell receptor beta chains from one specimen sequenced in a study of blood T cell repertoires in COVID-19. Data came from immunoSEQ multiplex PCR; TCRdb stores just in-frame clones and leaves some out. The table includes about 300,000 clones, over 75% detected once. Sequenced: PBMCs or T cells enriched from blood (not recorded which). The receptors stem from a man between 25 and 39 years old who had recovered from COVID-19.

The chain uses TRBV11-3 and TRBJ2-7; no clear D gene. The germline V gene encodes CDR1 SGHNT and CDR2 YENEEA. This CDR3 has 15 residues. The V gene lost 4 bases and the J gene lost 3 bases, with 16 bases spanning the gap. The CDR3 is CASSSPAGSSYEQYF. CDR3 DNA sequence: TGTGCCAGCAGCTCACCAGCCGGTAGCAGCTACGAGCAGTACTTC.

The J gene is TRBJ2-1, the V gene TRBV18; 12 nucleotides line up with TRBD2. Unmatched junction bases numbered 17, after V lost 3 bases and J lost 8 bases. The CDR3 is 19 residues long. CDR1 and CDR2 (germline): KGHSH, LQKENI. CDR3 in amino acids: CASSPRRLAGVSFVYEQFF. The DNA for the CDR3 is TGTGCCAGCTCACCCCGGCGACTAGCGGGAGTATCTTTTGTCTATGAGCAGTTCTTC.

The genes are TRBV5-1 and TRBJ2-5; perhaps TRBD2 as D (6 bases). In germline, CDR1 is SGHRS, CDR2 YFSETQ. There are 16 residues in the CDR3. Trimming shortened V by 3 bases and J by 2 bases, and 17 bases separated the two germline ends. The CDR3 nucleotides are TGCGCCAGCAGCTCTGGGCGCGGGATCCTACAAGAGACCCAGTACTTC. This encodes CASSSGRGILQETQYF.

V is TRBV5-1 and J is TRBJ2-5; D remains unclear. The V end lost 4 bases, the J end lost 1 base, and 8 bases lay between the germline ends. The germline gives CDR1 SGHRS, CDR2 YFSETQ. CDR3 length: 13 residues. The CDR3 DNA is TGCGCCAGCAGCCGACCGGGCCAAGAGACCCAGTACTTC. Residues: CASSRPGQETQYF.

A few counts support this clone. The gene calls are TRBV18 and TRBJ1-1; D ambiguous. The CDR3 loop spans 13 amino acids. Trimming removed 6 bases at V and 4 bases at J, with 12 bases between. CDR1 and CDR2 from the germline V gene are KGHSH and LQKENI. CDR3 coding DNA: TGTGCCAGCTCGCGGGAAGACGGCACTGAAGCTTTCTTT. Protein sequence: CASSREDGTEAFF.

The chain couples TRBV7-2 to TRBJ2-7; 8 bases line up with TRBD2. Germline V gene lookup returns CDR1 SGHTA and CDR2 FQGNSA. With 3 bases clipped from V and 2 bases from J, the junction kept 3 bases outside the gene matches. This CDR3 region has 14 residues. The CDR3: CASSFPGGTYEQYF. CDR3 nucleotides: TGTGCCAGCAGCTTTCCGGGGGGGACCTACGAGCAGTACTTC.

The CDR3 coding sequence is TGCGCCAGCAGCTTAAGCAATTACCAAGAGACCCAGTACTTC. As protein: CASSLSNYQETQYF. The rearrangement uses TRBV5-1 and TRBJ2-5; D remains unclear. V was pared by 2 bases and J by 0 bases, with 8 bases between. The length of the CDR3 is 14 residues. The germline gives CDR1 SGHRS, CDR2 YFSETQ.

The chain joins TRBV10-3 to TRBJ2-1; TRBD2 matches 16 bases. V shed 10 bases, J shed 2 bases, and the junction held 11 bases outside the gene matches. The length of the CDR3 is 18 residues. Germline-derived CDR1 and CDR2 are ENHRY and SYGVKD. CDR3 in DNA: TGTGCCACTACCGGGACTAGCGGGGGGGCTGTGACCTACAATGAGCAGTTCTTC. Its translation is CATTGTSGGAVTYNEQFF.

The chain recombines TRBV7-9 with TRBJ2-3; D gene uncertain. This CDR3 region has 12 residues. CDR1 is SEHNR, CDR2 FQNEAQ, per germline (reference sequence). V dropped 5 bases and J dropped 9 bases, with 12 bases sitting between them. In nucleotides, the CDR3 is TGTGCCAGCAGCCCCGCCCCTCAGACGCAGTATTTT. This gives the protein CASSPAPQTQYF.

The chain recombines TRBV21-1 with TRBJ1-6; the tabulated D call, TRBD1, remains unverified against the DNA. TRBV21-1 is a listed pseudogene. CDR3 size: 14 residues. Here the CDR3 reads CAATKGAADSPLHF. The CDR3 nucleotides read TGTGCCGCGACCAAGGGGGCGGCTGATTCACCCCTCCACTTT.

The chain joins TRBV7-2 to TRBJ2-5; 11 bases are a match to TRBD2. Germline assignment: CDR1 SGHTA and CDR2 FQGNSA. The trim removed 5 bases at V and 7 bases at J, leaving 12 bases unmatched. This CDR3 spans 16 amino acids. This chain's CDR3 is CASSKTSGTPWGTQYF. The CDR3 nucleotides are TGTGCCAGCAGCAAGACTAGCGGGACACCATGGGGGACCCAGTACTTC.